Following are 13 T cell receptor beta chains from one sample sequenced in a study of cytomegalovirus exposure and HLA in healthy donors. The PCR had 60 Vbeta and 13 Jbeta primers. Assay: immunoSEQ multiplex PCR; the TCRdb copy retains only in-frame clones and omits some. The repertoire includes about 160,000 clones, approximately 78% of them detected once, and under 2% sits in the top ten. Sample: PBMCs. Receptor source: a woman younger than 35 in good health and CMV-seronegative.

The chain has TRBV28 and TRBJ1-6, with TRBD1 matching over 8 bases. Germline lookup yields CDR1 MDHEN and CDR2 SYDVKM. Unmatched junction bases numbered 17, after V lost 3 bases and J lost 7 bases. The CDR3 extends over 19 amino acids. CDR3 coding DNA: TGTGCCAGCAGTTTGGCCATCATAAGGGACAGGCGTGGGAATTCACCCCTCCACTTT. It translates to CASSLAIIRDRRGNSPLHF.

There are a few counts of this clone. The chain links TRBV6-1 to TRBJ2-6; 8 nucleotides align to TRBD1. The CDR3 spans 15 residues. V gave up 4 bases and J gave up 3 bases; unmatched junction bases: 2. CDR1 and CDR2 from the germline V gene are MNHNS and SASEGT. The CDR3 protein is CASSGRGLGANVLTF. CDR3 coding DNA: TGTGCCAGCAGTGGCAGGGGGCTTGGGGCCAACGTCCTGACTTTC.

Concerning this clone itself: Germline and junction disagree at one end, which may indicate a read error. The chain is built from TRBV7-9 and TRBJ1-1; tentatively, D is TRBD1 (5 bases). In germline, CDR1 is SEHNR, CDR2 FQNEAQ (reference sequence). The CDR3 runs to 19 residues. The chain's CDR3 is CSSSPLSQGWSTVNTEAFF. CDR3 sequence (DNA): TGTTCCAGCAGTCCTCTTTCCCAGGGTTGGTCGACGGTGAACACTGAAGCTTTCTTT.

This CDR3 is CASRGALHNSPLHF. CDR3 coding DNA: TGCGCCAGCAGAGGGGCGCTCCATAATTCACCCCTCCACTTT. The chain employs TRBV5-1 and TRBJ1-6; D may be TRBD1 (5 bases). Germline values: CDR1 SGHRS, CDR2 YFSETQ. The V end was cut by 5 bases, the J end by 5 bases, with 11 bases between. The CDR3 totals 14 residues.

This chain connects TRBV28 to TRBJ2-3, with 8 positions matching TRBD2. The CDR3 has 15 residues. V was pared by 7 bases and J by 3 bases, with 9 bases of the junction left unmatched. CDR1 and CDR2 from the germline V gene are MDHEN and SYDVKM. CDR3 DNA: TGTGCCAGCACCCCCGGGACTAGTAAAACAGATACGCAGTATTTT. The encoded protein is CASTPGTSKTDTQYF.

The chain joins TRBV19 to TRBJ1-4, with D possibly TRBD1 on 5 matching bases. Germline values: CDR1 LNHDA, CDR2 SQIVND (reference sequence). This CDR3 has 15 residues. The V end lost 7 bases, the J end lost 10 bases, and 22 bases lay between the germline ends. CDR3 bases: TGTGCCAGTACCGCCCAGGGAGGCGGGCTGGGAAAACTGTTTTTT. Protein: CASTAQGGGLGKLFF. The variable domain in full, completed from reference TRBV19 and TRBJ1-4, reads DGGITQSPKYLFRKEGQNVTLSCEQNLNHDAMYWYRQDPGQGLRLIYYSQIVNDFQKGDIAEGYSVSREKKESFPLTVTSAQKNPTAFYLCASTAQGGGLGKLFFGSGTQLSVL.

The CDR3 reads CASSMGGVLNTEAFF. In DNA, the CDR3 is TGTGCCAGTAGTATGGGGGGGGTGTTGAACACTGAAGCTTTCTTT. The chain combines TRBV19 with TRBJ1-1, with TRBD1 as a possible D gene (5 bases). Trimming removed 3 bases from V and 0 bases from J, with 11 bases in between. This CDR3 is 15 amino acids long. CDR1 is LNHDA, CDR2 SQIVND, per germline (reference sequence).

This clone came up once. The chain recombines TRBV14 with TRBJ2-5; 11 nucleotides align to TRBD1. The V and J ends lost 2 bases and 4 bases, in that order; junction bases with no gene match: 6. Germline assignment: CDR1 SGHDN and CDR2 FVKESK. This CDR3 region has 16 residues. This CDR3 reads CASSQRTGTGGETQYF. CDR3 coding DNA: TGTGCCAGCAGCCAACGGACCGGGACAGGGGGAGAGACCCAGTACTTC. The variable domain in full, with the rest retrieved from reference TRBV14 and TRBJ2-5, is EAGVTQFPSHSVIEKGQTVTLRCDPISGHDNLYWYRRVMGKEIKFLLHFVKESKQDESGMPNNRFLAERTGGTYSTLKVQPAELEDSGVYFCASSQRTGTGGETQYFGPGTRLLVL.

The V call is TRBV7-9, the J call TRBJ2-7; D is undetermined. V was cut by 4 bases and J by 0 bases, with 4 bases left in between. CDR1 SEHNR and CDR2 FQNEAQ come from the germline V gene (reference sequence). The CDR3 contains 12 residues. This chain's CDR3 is CASSYFSYEQYF. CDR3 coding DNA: TGTGCCAGCAGCTACTTCTCCTACGAGCAGTACTTC.

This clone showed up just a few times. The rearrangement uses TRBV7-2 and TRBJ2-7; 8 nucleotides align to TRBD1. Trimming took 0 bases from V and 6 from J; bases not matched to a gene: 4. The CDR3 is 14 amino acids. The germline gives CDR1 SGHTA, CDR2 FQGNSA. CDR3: CASSLAWTGSEQYF. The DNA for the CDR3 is TGTGCCAGCAGCTTAGCTTGGACAGGGAGCGAGCAGTACTTC.

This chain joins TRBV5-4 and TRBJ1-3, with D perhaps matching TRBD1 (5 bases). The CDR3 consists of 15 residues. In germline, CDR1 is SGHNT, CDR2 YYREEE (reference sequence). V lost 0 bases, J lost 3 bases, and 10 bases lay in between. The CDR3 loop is CASSLDRFIGNTIYF. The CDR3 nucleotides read TGTGCCAGCAGCTTGGACAGGTTTATTGGAAACACCATATATTTT.

The CDR3 loop is CASRPDRGRDTEAFF. The CDR3 bases are TGTGCCAGCAGGCCGGACAGGGGGCGGGACACTGAAGCTTTCTTT. The chain couples TRBV25-1 to TRBJ1-1, with 11 bases identical to TRBD1. V shed 6 bases, J shed 3 bases, and the junction held 6 bases outside the gene matches. The CDR3 is 15 amino acids. The germline CDR1 and CDR2 sequences are MGHDK and SYGVNS.

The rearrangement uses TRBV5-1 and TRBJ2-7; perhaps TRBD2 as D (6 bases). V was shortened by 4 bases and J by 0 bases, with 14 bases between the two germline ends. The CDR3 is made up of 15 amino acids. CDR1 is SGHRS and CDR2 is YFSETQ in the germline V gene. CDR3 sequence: CASSHSGTDSYEQYF. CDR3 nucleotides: TGCGCCAGCAGCCATAGCGGCACGGACTCCTACGAGCAGTACTTC.